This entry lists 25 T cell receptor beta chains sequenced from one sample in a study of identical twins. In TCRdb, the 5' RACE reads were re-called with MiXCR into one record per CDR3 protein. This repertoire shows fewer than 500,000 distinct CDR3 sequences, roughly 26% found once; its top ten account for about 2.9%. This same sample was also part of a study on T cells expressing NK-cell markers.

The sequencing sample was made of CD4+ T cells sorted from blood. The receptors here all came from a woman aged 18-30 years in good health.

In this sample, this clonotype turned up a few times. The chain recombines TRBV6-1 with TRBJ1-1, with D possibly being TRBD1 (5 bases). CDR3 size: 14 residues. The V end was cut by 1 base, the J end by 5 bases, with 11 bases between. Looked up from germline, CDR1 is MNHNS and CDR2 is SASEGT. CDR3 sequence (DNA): TGTGCCAGCAGTGAAGGGGGAGGGGCGACTGAAGCTTTCTTT. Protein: CASSEGGGATEAFF.

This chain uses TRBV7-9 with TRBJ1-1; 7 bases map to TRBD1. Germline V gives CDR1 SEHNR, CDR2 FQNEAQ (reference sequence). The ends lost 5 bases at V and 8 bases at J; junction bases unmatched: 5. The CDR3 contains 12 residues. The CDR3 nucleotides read TGTGCCAGCAGCGCGGAACAGGGGGAAGCTTTCTTT. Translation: CASSAEQGEAFF.

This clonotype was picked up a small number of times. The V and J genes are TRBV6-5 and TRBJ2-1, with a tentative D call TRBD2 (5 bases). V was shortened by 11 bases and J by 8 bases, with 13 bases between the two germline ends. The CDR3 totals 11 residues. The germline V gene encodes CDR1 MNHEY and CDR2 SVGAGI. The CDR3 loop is CAARGYDEQFF. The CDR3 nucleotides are TGTGCCGCCCGGGGTTACGATGAGCAGTTCTTC.

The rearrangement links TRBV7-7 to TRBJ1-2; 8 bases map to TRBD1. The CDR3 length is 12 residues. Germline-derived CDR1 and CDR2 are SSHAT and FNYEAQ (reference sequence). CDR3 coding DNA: TGTGCTGTCCGGACAGGGAGCCATGGCTACACCTTC. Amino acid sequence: CAVRTGSHGYTF.

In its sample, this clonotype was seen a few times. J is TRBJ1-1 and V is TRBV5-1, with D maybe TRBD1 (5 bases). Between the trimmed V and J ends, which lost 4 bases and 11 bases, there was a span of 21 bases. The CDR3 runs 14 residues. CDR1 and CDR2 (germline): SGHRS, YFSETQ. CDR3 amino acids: CASSLSTETLAAFF. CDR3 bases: TGCGCCAGCAGCCTCTCGACAGAAACCCTGGCGGCTTTCTTT.

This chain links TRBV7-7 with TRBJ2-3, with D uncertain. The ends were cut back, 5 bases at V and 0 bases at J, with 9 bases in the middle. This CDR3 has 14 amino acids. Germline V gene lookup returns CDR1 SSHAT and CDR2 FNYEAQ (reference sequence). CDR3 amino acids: CASSIQTSTDTQYF. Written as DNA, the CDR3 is TGTGCCAGCAGCATACAGACTAGCACAGATACGCAGTATTTT.

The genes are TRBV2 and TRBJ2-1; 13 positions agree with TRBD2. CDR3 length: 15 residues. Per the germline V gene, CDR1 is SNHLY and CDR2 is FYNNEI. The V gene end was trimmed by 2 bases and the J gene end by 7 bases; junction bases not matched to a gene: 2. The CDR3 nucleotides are TGTGCCAGCAGTGAACGGGGACTAGCGGGGAATGAGCAGTTCTTC. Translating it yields CASSERGLAGNEQFF.

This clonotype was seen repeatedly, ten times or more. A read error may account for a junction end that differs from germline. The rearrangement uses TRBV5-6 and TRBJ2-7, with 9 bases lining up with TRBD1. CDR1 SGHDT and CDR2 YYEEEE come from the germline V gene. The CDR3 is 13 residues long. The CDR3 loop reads CASSLYSRDRDNF. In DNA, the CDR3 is TGTGCCAGCAGCTTGTACAGTCGGGACAGGGACAACTTC.

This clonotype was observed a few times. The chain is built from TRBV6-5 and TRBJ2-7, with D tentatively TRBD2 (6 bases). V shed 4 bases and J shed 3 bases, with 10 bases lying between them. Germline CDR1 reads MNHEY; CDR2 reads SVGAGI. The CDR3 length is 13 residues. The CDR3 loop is CASSSGLLYEQYF. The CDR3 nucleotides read TGTGCCAGCAGTTCGGGACTGCTCTACGAGCAGTACTTC.

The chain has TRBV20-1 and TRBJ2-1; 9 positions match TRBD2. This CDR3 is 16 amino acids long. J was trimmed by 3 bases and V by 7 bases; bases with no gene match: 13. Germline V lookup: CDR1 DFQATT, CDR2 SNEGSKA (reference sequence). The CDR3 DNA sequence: TGCAGTGTCCTCACACCAGCGGGAGGTGGCTACAATGAGCAGTTCTTC. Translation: CSVLTPAGGGYNEQFF.

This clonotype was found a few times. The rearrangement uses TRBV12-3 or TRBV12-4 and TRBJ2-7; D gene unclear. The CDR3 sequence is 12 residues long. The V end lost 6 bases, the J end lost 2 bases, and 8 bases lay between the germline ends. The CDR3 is CASSFATYEQYF. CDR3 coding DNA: TGTGCCAGCAGCTTTGCGACCTACGAGCAGTACTTC.

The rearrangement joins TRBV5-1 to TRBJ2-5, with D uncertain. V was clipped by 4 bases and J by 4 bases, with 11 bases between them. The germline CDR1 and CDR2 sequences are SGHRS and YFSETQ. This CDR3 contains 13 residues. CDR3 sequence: CASSTARSETQYF. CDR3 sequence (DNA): TGCGCCAGCAGCACCGCTAGATCAGAGACCCAGTACTTC.

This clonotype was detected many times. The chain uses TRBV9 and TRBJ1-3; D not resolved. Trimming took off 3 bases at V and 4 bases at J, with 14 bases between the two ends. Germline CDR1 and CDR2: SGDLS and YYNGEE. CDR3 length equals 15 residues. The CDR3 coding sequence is TGTGCCAGCAGCGGCCACACATACCAGGGAAACACCATATATTTT. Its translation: CASSGHTYQGNTIYF. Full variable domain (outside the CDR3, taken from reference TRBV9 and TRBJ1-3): DSGVTQTPKHLITATGQRVTLRCSPRSGDLSVYWYQQSLDQGLQFLIQYYNGEERAKGNILERFSAQQFPDLHSELNLSSLELGDSALYFCASSGHTYQGNTIYFGEGSWLTVV.

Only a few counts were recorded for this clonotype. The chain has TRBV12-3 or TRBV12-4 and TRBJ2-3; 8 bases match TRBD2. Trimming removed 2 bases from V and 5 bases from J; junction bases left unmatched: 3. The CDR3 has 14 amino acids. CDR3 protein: CASSLRGGKDTQYF. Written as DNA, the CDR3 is TGTGCCAGCAGTTTACGGGGGGGCAAAGATACGCAGTATTTT.

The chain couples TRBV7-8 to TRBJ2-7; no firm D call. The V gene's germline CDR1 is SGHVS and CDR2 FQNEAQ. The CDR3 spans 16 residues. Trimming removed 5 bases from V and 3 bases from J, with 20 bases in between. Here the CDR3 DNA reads TGTGCCAGCAGCCTAGAGGCCCGGCCGCTGCTCTACGAGCAGTACTTC. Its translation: CASSLEARPLLYEQYF. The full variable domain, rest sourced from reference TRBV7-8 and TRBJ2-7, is GAGVSQSPRYKVAKRGQDVALRCDPISGHVSLFWYQQALGQGPEFLTYFQNEAQLDKSGLPSDRFFAERPEGSVSTLKIQRTQQEDSAVYLCASSLEARPLLYEQYFGPGTRLTVT.

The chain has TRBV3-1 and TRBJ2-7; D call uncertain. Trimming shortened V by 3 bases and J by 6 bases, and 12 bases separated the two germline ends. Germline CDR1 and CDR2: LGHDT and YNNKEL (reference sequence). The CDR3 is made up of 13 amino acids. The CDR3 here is CASSHQTAAEQYF. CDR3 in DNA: TGTGCCAGCAGCCATCAGACGGCCGCCGAGCAGTACTTC.

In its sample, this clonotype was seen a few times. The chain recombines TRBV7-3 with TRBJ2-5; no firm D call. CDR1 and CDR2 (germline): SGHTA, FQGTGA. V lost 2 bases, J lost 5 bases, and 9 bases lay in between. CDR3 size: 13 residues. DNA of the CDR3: TGTGCCAGCAGCTTACGTGGGGTGGAGACCCAGTACTTC. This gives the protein CASSLRGVETQYF.

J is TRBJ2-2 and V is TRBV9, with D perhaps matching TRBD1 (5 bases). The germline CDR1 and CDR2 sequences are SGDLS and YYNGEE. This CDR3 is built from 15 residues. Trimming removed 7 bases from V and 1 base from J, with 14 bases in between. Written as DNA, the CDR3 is TGTGCCAGCGGAAGGGGTATTCGGAACACCGGGGAGCTGTTTTTT. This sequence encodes CASGRGIRNTGELFF.

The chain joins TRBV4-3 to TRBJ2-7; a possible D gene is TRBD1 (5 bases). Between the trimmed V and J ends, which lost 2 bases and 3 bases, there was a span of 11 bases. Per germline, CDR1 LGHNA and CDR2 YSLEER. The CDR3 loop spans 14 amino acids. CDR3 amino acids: CASSQRVRDYEQYF. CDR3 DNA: TGCGCCAGCAGCCAACGAGTCAGGGACTACGAGCAGTACTTC.

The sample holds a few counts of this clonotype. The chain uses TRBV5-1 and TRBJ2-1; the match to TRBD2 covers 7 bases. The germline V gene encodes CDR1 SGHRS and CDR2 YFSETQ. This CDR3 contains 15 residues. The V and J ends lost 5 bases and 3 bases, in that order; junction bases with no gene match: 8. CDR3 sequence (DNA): TGCGCCAGCAGGGGGGGGGAGGGTGTCTACAATGAGCAGTTCTTC. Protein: CASRGGEGVYNEQFF.

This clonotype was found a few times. CDR3 DNA: TGCAGTGCTAGAAGCGGGGGGTGGGCAGATACGCAGTATTTT. The encoded protein is CSARSGGWADTQYF. V usage is TRBV20-1 and J usage is TRBJ2-3; 9 positions match TRBD2. Germline-derived CDR1 and CDR2 are DFQATT and SNEGSKA (reference sequence). Germline trimming cut 2 bases from V and 4 bases from J; bases unmatched to any gene: 4. The CDR3 extends over 14 amino acids.

The CDR3 region is CASSPFLDEQYF. The CDR3 region has the DNA TGTGCCAGCAGCCCCTTTCTAGACGAGCAGTACTTC. The chain is built from TRBV7-6 and TRBJ2-7; D not resolved. Trimming removed 5 bases at V and 5 bases at J, with 10 bases between. Germline V gene data show CDR1 as SGHVS and CDR2 as FNYEAQ. CDR3 length equals 12 residues.

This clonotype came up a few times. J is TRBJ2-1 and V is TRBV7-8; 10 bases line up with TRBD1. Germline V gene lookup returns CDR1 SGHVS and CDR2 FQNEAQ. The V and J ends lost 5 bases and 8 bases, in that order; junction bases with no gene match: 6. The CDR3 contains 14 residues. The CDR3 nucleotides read TGTGCCAGCAGCCAGGGGACAGGGGAGGATGAGCAGTTCTTC. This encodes CASSQGTGEDEQFF. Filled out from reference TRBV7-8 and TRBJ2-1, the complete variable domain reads GAGVSQSPRYKVAKRGQDVALRCDPISGHVSLFWYQQALGQGPEFLTYFQNEAQLDKSGLPSDRFFAERPEGSVSTLKIQRTQQEDSAVYLCASSQGTGEDEQFFGPGTRLTVL.

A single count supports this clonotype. The CDR3 loop reads CASRGRGSNTQYF. CDR3 DNA: TGCGCCAGCAGGGGCAGGGGGTCGAATACGCAGTATTTT. The rearrangement links TRBV10-1 to TRBJ2-3, with 7 bases lining up with TRBD1. V shed 6 bases and J 7 bases; nucleotides not matched to a gene: 7. The CDR3 is made up of 13 amino acids. Germline-derived CDR1 and CDR2 are WNHNN and SYGVQD (reference sequence).

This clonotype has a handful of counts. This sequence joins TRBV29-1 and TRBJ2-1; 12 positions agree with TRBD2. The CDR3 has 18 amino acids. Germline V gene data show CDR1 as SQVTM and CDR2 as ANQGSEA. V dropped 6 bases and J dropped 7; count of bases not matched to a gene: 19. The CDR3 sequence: CSVSRFPLAGGPGNEQFF. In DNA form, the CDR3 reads TGCAGCGTGTCCCGTTTTCCCCTAGCGGGGGGGCCGGGTAATGAGCAGTTCTTC.